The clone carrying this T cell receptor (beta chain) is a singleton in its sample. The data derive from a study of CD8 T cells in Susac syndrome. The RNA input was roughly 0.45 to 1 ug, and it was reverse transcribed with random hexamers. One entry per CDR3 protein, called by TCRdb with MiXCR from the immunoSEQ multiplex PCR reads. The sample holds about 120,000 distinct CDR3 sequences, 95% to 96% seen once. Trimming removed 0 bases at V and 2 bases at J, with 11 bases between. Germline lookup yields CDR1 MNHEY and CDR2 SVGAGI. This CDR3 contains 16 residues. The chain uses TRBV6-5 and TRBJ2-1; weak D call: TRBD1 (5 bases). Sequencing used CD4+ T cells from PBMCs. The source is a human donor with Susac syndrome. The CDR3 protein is CASSYSRQGPYNEQFF. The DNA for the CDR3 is TGTGCCAGCAGTTACTCACGGCAGGGTCCCTACAATGAGCAGTTCTTC.